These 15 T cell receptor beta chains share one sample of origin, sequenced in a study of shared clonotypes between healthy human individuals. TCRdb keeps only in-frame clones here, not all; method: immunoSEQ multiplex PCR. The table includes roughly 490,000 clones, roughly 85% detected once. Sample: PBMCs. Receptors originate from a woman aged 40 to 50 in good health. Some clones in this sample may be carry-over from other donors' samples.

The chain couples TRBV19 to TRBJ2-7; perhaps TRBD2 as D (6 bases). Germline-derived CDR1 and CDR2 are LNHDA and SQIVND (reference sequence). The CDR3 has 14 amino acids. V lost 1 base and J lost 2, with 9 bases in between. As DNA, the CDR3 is TGTGCCAGTAGTATAGGTCCGGGGGCCTACGAGCAGTACTTC. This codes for CASSIGPGAYEQYF.

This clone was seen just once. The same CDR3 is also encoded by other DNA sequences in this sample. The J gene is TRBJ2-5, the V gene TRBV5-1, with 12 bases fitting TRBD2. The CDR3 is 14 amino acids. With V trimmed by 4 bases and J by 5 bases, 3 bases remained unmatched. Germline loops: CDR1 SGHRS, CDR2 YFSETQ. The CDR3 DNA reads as TGCGCCAGCAGCCCCGGGACTAGCGGGGAGACCCAGTACTTC. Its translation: CASSPGTSGETQYF.

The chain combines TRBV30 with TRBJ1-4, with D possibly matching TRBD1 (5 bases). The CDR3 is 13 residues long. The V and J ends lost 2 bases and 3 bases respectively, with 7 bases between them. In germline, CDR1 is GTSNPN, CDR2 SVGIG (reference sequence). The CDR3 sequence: CAWSMGANEKLFF. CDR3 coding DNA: TGTGCCTGGAGTATGGGGGCTAATGAAAAACTGTTTTTT.

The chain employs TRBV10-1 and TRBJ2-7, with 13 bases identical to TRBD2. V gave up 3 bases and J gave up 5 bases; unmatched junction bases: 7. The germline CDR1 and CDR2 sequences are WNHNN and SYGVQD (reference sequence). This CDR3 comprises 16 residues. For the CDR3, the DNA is TGCGCCAGCAGTGACTGGGGGACTAGCGGGACCCACGAGCAGTACTTC. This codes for CASSDWGTSGTHEQYF.

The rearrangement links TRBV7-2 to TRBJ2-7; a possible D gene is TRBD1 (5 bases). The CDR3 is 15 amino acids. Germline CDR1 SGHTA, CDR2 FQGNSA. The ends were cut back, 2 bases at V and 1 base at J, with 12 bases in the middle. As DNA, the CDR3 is TGTGCCAGCAGCTTAATAGGGGCCAGATCCTACGAGCAGTACTTC. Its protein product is CASSLIGARSYEQYF.

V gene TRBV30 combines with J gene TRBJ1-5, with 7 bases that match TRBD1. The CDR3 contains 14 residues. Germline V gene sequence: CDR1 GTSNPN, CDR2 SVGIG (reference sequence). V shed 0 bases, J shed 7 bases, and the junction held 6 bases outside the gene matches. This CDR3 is CAWSVTGSYQPQHF. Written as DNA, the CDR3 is TGTGCCTGGAGTGTGACAGGGTCTTACCAGCCCCAGCATTTT. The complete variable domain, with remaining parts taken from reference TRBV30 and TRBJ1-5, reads SQTIHQWPATLVQPVGSPLSLECTVEGTSNPNLYWYRQAAGRGLQLLFYSVGIGQISSEVPQNLSASRPQDRQFILSSKKLLLSDSGFYLCAWSVTGSYQPQHFGDGTRLSIL.

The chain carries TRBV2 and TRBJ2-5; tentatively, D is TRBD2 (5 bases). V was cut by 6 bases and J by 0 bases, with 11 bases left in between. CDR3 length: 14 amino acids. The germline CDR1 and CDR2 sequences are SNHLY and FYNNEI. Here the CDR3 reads CASRKDSYQETQYF. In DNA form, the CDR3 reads TGTGCCAGCAGGAAGGACTCCTACCAAGAGACCCAGTACTTC.

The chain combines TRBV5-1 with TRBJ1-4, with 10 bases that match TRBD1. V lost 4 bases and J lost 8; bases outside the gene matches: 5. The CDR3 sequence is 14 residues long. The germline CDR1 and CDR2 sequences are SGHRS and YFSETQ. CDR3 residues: CASSTGTGAEKLFF. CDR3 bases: TGCGCCAGCAGCACCGGGACAGGGGCCGAAAAACTGTTTTTT.

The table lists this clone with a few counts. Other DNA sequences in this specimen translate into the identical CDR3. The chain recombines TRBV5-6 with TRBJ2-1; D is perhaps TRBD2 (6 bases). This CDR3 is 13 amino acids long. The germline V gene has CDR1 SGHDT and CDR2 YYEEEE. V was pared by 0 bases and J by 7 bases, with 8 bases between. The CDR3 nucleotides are TGTGCCAGCAGCTTGGGTAGCGGAAATGAGCAGTTCTTC. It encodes CASSLGSGNEQFF.

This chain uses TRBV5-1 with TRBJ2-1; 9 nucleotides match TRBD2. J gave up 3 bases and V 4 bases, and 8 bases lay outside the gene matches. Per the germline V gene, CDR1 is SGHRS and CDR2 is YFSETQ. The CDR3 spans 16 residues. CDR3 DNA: TGCGCCAGCAGCGTGACCGGGACTAGCAACTACAATGAGCAGTTCTTC. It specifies CASSVTGTSNYNEQFF.

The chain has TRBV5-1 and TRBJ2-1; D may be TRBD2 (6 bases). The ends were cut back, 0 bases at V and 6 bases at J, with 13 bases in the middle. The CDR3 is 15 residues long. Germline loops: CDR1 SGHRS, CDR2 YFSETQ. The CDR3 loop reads CASSLGTNNGNEQFF. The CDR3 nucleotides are TGCGCCAGCAGCTTGGGGACTAATAATGGCAATGAGCAGTTCTTC.

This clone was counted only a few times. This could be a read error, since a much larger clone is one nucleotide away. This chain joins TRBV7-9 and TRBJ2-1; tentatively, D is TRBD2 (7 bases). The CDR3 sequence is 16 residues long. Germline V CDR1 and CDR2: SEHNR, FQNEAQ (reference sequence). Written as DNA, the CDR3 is TGTGCCAGCAGCCCTAGGGGGGGGTCCTCCCACAATGAGCAGTTCTTC. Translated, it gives CASSPRGGSSHNEQFF.

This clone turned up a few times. In DNA form, the CDR3 reads TGCAGCTTCTCGAAGGGGGGATTAGCTACGCAGCAGTACTTC. This sequence encodes CSFSKGGLATQQYF. This rearrangement joins TRBV29-1 to TRBJ2-7; D may match TRBD1 or TRBD2 (6 bases each). The CDR3 extends over 14 amino acids. V lost 8 bases and J lost 8, with 25 bases in between. The germline V gene encodes CDR1 SQVTM and CDR2 ANQGSEA.

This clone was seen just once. The CDR3 here is CALFTPGQSSEAFF. The CDR3, as DNA: TGTGCGCTCTTCACCCCAGGACAGTCATCTGAAGCTTTCTTT. The chain carries TRBV6-1 and TRBJ1-1; possible D gene TRBD1, 6 bases. Germline CDR1 MNHNS, CDR2 SASEGT. This CDR3 contains 14 residues.

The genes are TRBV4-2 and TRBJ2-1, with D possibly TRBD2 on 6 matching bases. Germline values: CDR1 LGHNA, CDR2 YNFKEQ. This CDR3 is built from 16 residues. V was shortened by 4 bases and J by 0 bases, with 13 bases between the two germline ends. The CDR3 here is CASSPSAGSSYNEQFF. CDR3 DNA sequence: TGTGCCAGCAGCCCCTCCGCGGGGAGCTCCTACAATGAGCAGTTCTTC.